A selection of T cell receptor beta chains follows, all from one sample in a study of shared clonotypes between healthy human individuals. The table came from immunoSEQ multiplex PCR; TCRdb's copy has only in-frame clones and leaves some out. The table has roughly 680,000 clones, about two thirds seen once. Sequencing input: memory CD4+ T cells sorted from blood. The receptors stem from a woman aged 25 to 39 in good health. CDR3s include the opening cysteine and the closing phenylalanine or tryptophan. D genes are given only for firm matches. Size is stated for part of the rows, as once, few or many counts, or as a class when the clone is expanded.

clone size,D gene,J gene,V gene,CDR3 protein,CDR3 DNA
.,.,TRBJ2-1,TRBV5-5,CASSIDGQAGNEQFF,TGTGCCAGCAGCATTGACGGACAGGCGGGGAATGAGCAGTTCTTC
.,TRBD1,TRBJ2-4,TRBV5-1,CASSLNGQGGNIQYF,TGCGCCAGCAGCTTGAATGGACAGGGGGGAAACATTCAGTACTTC
once,TRBD1,TRBJ1-1,TRBV11-2,CASSSPQGLTEAFF,TGTGCCAGCAGCTCCCCACAGGGGCTGACTGAAGCTTTCTTT
few,.,TRBJ1-2,TRBV19,CASNWGGTYGYTF,TGTGCCAGCAACTGGGGAGGGACGTATGGCTACACCTTC
.,.,TRBJ2-7,TRBV18,CASSETTDPYEQYF,TGTGCCAGCTCGGAGACGACAGATCCCTACGAGCAGTACTTC
.,.,TRBJ2-7,TRBV10-1,CASSESRGHNYEQYF,TGCGCCAGCAGTGAGTCCCGGGGCCACAACTACGAGCAGTACTTC
.,.,TRBJ2-6,TRBV2,CASSEDWRQSSGANVLTF,TGTGCCAGCAGTGAAGATTGGAGGCAGAGCTCTGGGGCCAACGTCCTGACTTTC
.,.,TRBJ1-5,TRBV19,CASSIGGQPQHF,TGTGCCAGTAGTATAGGCGGTCAGCCCCAGCATTTT
.,.,TRBJ2-7,TRBV10-1,CASSGQTAYEQYF,TGCGCCAGCAGTGGACAGACCGCCTACGAGCAGTACTTC
once,.,TRBJ1-3,TRBV30,CAWSVDATYSGNTIYF,TGTGCCTGGAGTGTAGATGCCACCTACTCTGGAAACACCATATATTTT
.,TRBD2,TRBJ2-7,TRBV18,CASSPGSVWGLAGVEQYF,TGTGCCAGCTCACCAGGTTCGGTTTGGGGACTAGCGGGAGTCGAGCAGTACTTC
.,TRBD1,TRBJ2-1,TRBV6-1,CASSVILPDRPTDNEQFF,TGTGCCAGCAGTGTAATTTTACCGGACAGGCCCACGGACAATGAGCAGTTCTTC
many,TRBD2,TRBJ2-7,TRBV4-1,CASSLAAGVGYEQYF,TGCGCCAGCAGCCTCGCAGCGGGAGTTGGGTACGAGCAGTACTTC
few,.,TRBJ1-5,TRBV19,CASSVRQHQPQHF,TGTGCCAGTAGTGTCCGTCAACATCAGCCCCAGCATTTT
.,.,TRBJ2-7,TRBV28,CASSSPLGTYEQYF,TGTGCCAGCAGTTCCCCCCTGGGAACATACGAGCAGTACTTC
few,TRBD2,TRBJ2-1,TRBV5-1,CASSYIAGGVYNEQFF,TGCGCCAGCAGCTATATAGCGGGAGGGGTCTACAATGAGCAGTTCTTC
.,.,TRBJ1-3,TRBV2,CASSEARTSGNTIYF,TGTGCCAGCAGTGAAGCCAGGACTTCGGGAAACACCATATATTTT
.,.,TRBJ2-7,TRBV29-1,CSVDIGSYEQYF,TGCAGCGTTGATATCGGTTCCTACGAGCAGTACTTC
.,.,TRBJ2-7,TRBV28,CASAGTPPYEQYF,TGTGCCAGCGCCGGGACTCCTCCCTACGAGCAGTACTTC
.,.,TRBJ2-7,TRBV6-1,CASSGIRDHSYEQYF,TGTGCCAGCAGTGGGATCCGGGACCACTCCTACGAGCAGTACTTC
few,TRBD1,TRBJ1-4,TRBV7-8,CASSSRDSRRATNEKLFF,TGTGCCAGCAGCAGCCGGGACAGCCGCCGAGCAACTAATGAAAAACTGTTTTTT
.,.,TRBJ2-3,TRBV7-3,CASSQGQLGDTQYF,TGTGCCAGCAGCCAAGGACAGTTAGGCGATACGCAGTATTTT
.,TRBD1,TRBJ2-7,TRBV27,CASSRGTGKAREQYF,TGTGCCAGCAGCCGAGGGACAGGGAAGGCGCGTGAGCAGTACTTC
.,TRBD1,TRBJ2-3,TRBV28,CASSSASTGETDTQYF,TGTGCCAGCAGTTCCGCTTCGACAGGGGAGACAGATACGCAGTATTTT
.,.,TRBJ1-2,TRBV10-3,CAISTHREGYTF,TGTGCCATCAGTACTCACAGGGAAGGCTACACCTTC
.,TRBD1,TRBJ1-5,TRBV19,CASSPLGQGDQPQHF,TGTGCCAGTAGCCCCTTGGGACAGGGGGATCAGCCCCAGCATTTT
.,.,TRBJ2-3,TRBV7-9,CASSLILSDTQYF,TGTGCCAGCAGCTTAATTCTGTCGGATACGCAGTATTTT
.,.,TRBJ1-2,TRBV6-6,CASSPYPQGGYGYTF,TGTGCCAGCAGTCCCTACCCCCAGGGAGGCTATGGCTACACCTTC
.,.,TRBJ1-1,TRBV6-4,CASRRGINTEAFF,TGTGCCAGCAGGAGGGGGATTAACACTGAAGCTTTCTTT
.,.,TRBJ1-5,TRBV5-8,CASRRGEGTPQHF,TGTGCCAGCAGGCGAGGGGAGGGGACGCCCCAGCATTTT
.,TRBD2,TRBJ2-3,TRBV10-1,CASGSGRNADTQYF,TGCGCCAGCGGAAGCGGGAGGAACGCAGATACGCAGTATTTT
.,TRBD2,TRBJ2-1,TRBV4-1,CASSRGGSSYNEQFF,TGCGCCAGCAGCCGCGGCGGGAGCTCCTACAATGAGCAGTTCTTC
.,.,TRBJ2-1,TRBV5-6,CASSSGVASNEQFF,TGTGCCAGCAGCTCGGGTGTGGCTAGCAATGAGCAGTTCTTC
.,.,TRBJ2-7,TRBV5-1,CASSLTVGGEQYF,TGCGCCAGCAGCTTGACGGTAGGGGGCGAGCAGTACTTC